This T cell receptor (beta chain) was recorded in a study of T cell repertoires in cytomegalovirus infection. Study-wide context: Indications came from public TCR beta signatures; they pointed to CMV infection and to a matching HLA type. Study observations and caveats: Summed public TCR beta family frequency identified CMV carriers bearing the relevant HLA. Clonotypes of TCR beta that were HLA-C-restricted and CMV-specific dominated the ex vivo response.

About this clonotype itself: Its cognate antigen is unknown.

Each CDR3 protein gets one entry after TCRdb re-called the reads with MiXCR. The sample yields more than 650,000 distinct CDR3 sequences, 35% seen once. The CDR3 is made up of 18 amino acids. J lost 10 bases, V lost 2 bases, and 14 bases had no gene match. Germline loops: CDR1 MNHNY, CDR2 SVGAGI (reference sequence). Sequences were obtained from PBMCs. V is TRBV6-6 and J is TRBJ1-6; 10 bases map to TRBD1. The clonotype comes from a human donor in good health (CMV status not recorded). Some clones in this sample may be carry-over from other donors' samples. The chain's CDR3 is CASSYRKAGTGEGSPLHF. DNA for the CDR3: TGTGCCAGCAGTTACAGAAAGGCCGGGACAGGGGAAGGCTCACCCCTCCACTTT.